This T cell receptor (beta chain) comes out of a study of technical replicates of blood from several donors. CDR1 is ENHRY, CDR2 SYGVKD, per germline. The CDR3 is made up of 11 amino acids. V lost 3 bases and J lost 9, with 6 bases in between. Assay: immunoSEQ multiplex PCR; the TCRdb copy retains only in-frame clones and omits some. The sample has approximately 69,000 clones, 88% seen once. The sample taken for sequencing was PBMCs. The TCR was taken from a human donor in good health. Some clones in this sample may be carry-over from other donors' samples. The chain uses TRBV10-3 and TRBJ2-1, with D unresolved. CDR3 protein: CAISEVGEQFF. For the CDR3, the DNA is TGTGCCATCAGTGAAGTCGGTGAGCAGTTCTTC.